This TCR beta chain was found in a study of identical twins. Study-wide findings and caveats: In cord blood, abundant beta clonotypes had fewer insertions; memory showed no trend. Low generation-probability sequences were in excess among twin-shared out-of-frame alpha sequences.

Concerning this clonotype: What it recognizes is unknown.

One entry per CDR3 protein, called by TCRdb with MiXCR from the 5' RACE reads. The sample holds under 400,000 distinct CDR3 sequences, 7% to 9.5% seen once. All donors were healthy Caucasians. Germline-derived CDR1 and CDR2 are MNHEY and SMNVEV (reference sequence). V was pared by 2 bases and J by 8 bases, with 9 bases of the junction left unmatched. This CDR3 has 15 amino acids. The clonotype was recovered from a woman in her forties or fifties in good health. Material: naive T cells sorted from blood. The gene calls are TRBV27 and TRBJ2-1; 7 bases agree with TRBD2. The CDR3: CASSLLGLNNDEQFF. In DNA form, the CDR3 reads TGTGCCAGCAGTTTACTGGGACTAAACAACGATGAGCAGTTCTTC.